This entry concerns a single T cell receptor (beta chain). Its antigen is currently unknown. Germline CDR1 reads MDHEN; CDR2 reads SYDVKM. This CDR3 is built from 12 residues. V was pared by 2 bases and J by 7 bases, with 6 bases between. The record originates from a study of vaccination and CD4 T cells after COVID-19. Sequencing of DNA taken from cultured CD4+ T cells relied on the Oncomine TCR Beta short-read assay. TCRdb independently ran MiXCR on the PCR reads; one entry per CDR3 protein. The table shows around 26,000 distinct CDR3 sequences, with 64% occurring only once. The treatment here: roughly ten-day PBMC culture with coronavirus spike peptide pools or control peptides (ViraFEST assay).

The rearrangement joins TRBV28 to TRBJ2-1; D remains ambiguous. The sample comprised CD4+ T cells from blood, cultured in vitro. This TCR came from a human donor who had recovered from COVID-19. The CDR3 here is CASSLRANEQFF. As DNA, the CDR3 is TGTGCCAGCAGTTTAAGGGCTAATGAGCAGTTCTTC.